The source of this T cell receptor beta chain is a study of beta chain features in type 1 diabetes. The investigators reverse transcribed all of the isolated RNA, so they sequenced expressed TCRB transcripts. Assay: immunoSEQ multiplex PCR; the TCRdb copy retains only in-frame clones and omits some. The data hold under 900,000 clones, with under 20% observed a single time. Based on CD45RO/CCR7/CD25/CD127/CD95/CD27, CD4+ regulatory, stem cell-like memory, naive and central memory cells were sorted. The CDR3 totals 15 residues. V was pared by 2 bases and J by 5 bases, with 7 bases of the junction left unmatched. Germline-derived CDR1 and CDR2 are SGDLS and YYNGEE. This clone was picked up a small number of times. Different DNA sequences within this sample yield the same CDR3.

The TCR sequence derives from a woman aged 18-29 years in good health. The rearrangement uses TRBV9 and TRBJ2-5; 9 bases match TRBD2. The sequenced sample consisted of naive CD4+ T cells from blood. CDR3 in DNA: TGTGCCAGCAGCGTTGGCGGGAGGGCGGTTGAGACCCAGTACTTC. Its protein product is CASSVGGRAVETQYF.